This T cell receptor (beta chain) was sequenced in a study of cytomegalovirus exposure and HLA in healthy donors. Vbeta (60) and Jbeta (13) primers were used in the PCR. Clones were read by immunoSEQ multiplex PCR, and TCRdb kept only the in-frame ones, dropping some. The sample lists about 62,000 clones; under 80% were seen once. The V segment lost 7 bases and the J segment 7 bases; nucleotides outside the gene matches: 2. This CDR3 is built from 13 residues. The V gene's germline CDR1 is MNHNS and CDR2 SASEGT. Sequencing used PBMCs. V usage is TRBV6-1 and J usage is TRBJ2-1, with 12 bases aligning to TRBD2. This sequence originates from a woman aged 25-40 years in good health and CMV-seronegative. The CDR3: CASTGLAGNEQFF. For the CDR3, the DNA is TGTGCCAGCACTGGACTAGCGGGAAATGAGCAGTTCTTC.